The T cell receptor beta chain under discussion was sequenced for a study of T cell responses to AZD1222 COVID-19 vaccine. As concerns this clone: The antigen remains undetermined.

Study observations and caveats: Epitopes outside B.1.351 and B.1.1.7 mutated regions reportedly drew nearly half of spike TCRs. Mostly white British, mostly female donors; authors suggested clonal diversity may be underestimated. The study found vaccine-associated CD4 TCRs spanning spike, dominant at 160-218 and 743-854. Spike-specific TCR breadth and depth both grew after two AZD1222 doses.

TCRdb's table, derived via immunoSEQ multiplex PCR, lists solely in-frame clones and lacks some. This sample has 250,000 or so clones, with 80% to 95% found just once. This CDR3 contains 15 residues. Germline assignment: CDR1 SGHRS and CDR2 YFSETQ. Losses at the gene ends were 7 bases for V and 4 bases for J; bases not matched to a gene: 11. The rearrangement joins TRBV5-1 to TRBJ1-1; 9 positions agree with TRBD1. The sample here was peripheral blood, taken on day 0 of AZD1222 vaccination. This TCR came from an adult in good health. This CDR3 reads CASAPLTGGTTEAFF. The CDR3 DNA follows: TGCGCCAGCGCCCCGTTGACAGGGGGGACCACTGAAGCTTTCTTT. Full variable domain (rest looked up from reference TRBV5-1 and TRBJ1-1): KAGVTQTPRYLIKTRGQQVTLSCSPISGHRSVSWYQQTPGQGLQFLFEYFSETQRNKGNFPGRFSGRQFSNSRSEMNVSTLELGDSALYLCASAPLTGGTTEAFFGQGTRLTVV.